In this sample, the clone carrying this TCR beta chain turned up many times. Its antigen is still unknown. V was trimmed by 4 bases and J by 1 base, leaving 11 bases between them. Germline CDR1 is SGHRS and CDR2 is YFSETQ. The CDR3 is made up of 14 amino acids. These data are taken from a study of spatial heterogeneity in lung cancer. A single record per CDR3 protein comes from TCRdb applying MiXCR to the 5' RACE reads. Among 35,000 to 45,000 distinct CDR3 sequences listed, approximately 8% were seen once. Overall study results and limits: Blood contained ubiquitous expanded tumor TCRs more at resection than at follow-up.

The time point denotes: blood at routine non-recurrence follow-up after resection. Unsorted samples of tumor, nontumor lung or frozen PBMC had their whole RNA sequenced. The sequence derives from a male donor with early-stage non-small cell lung cancer. This chain links TRBV5-1 with TRBJ2-5; D perhaps matches TRBD1 (6 bases). The sample in question was PBMCs, obtained at follow-up. The CDR3: CASSPPGAQETQYF. The CDR3 DNA sequence: TGCGCCAGCAGCCCGCCAGGGGCCCAAGAGACCCAGTACTTC.